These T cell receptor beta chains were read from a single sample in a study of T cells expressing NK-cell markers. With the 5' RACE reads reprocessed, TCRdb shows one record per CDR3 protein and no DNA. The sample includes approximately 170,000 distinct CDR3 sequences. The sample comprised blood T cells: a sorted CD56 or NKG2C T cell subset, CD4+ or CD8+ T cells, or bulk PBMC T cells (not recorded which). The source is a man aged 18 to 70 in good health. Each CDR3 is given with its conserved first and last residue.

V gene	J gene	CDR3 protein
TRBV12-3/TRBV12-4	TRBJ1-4	CASSLRDSPNEKLFF
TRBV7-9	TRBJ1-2	CASSPDSPAGYGYTF
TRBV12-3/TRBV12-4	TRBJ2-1	CASSSPTSGGPYNEQFF
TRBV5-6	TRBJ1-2	CASSFRTGGYTF
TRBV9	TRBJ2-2	CASSMPDGGVTGELFF
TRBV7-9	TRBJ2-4	CASSSTSFPNIQYF
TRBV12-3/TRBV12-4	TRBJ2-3	CASSRHGGHTDTQYF
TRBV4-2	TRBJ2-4	CASSQDGTTSYIQYF
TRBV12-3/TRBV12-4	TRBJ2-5	CASSWTSGGETQYF
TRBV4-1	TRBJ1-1	CASSQDSDRPQLEAFF
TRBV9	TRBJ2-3	CASTESGTSTDTQYF
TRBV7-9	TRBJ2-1	CASSLDRGLNEQFF
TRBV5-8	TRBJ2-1	CASNTRQAHNEQFF
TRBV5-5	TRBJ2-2	CASSLVSANTGELFF
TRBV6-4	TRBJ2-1	CASSDKTEEEQFF
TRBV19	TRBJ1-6	CASSIFSYNSPLHF
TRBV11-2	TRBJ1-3	CASSLTAGYGNTIYF
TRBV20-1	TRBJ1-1	CSARTGEITEAFF
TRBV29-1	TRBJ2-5	CSVEDRGQETQYF